These 8 T cell receptor beta chains were sequenced from one sample in a study of blood T cell repertoires in COVID-19. The protocol was immunoSEQ multiplex PCR, while the TCRdb copy is restricted to in-frame clones and leaves out a portion. The data contain 95,000 to 150,000 clones, approximately 68% of them seen just once; the ten biggest clones take up 2% to 2.5%. The sequenced sample consisted of peripheral blood. These receptors originate from a woman between 65 and 79 years old with acute or convalescent COVID-19.

The chain combines TRBV3-1 (or the pseudogene TRBV3-2) with TRBJ2-7, with TRBD1 as a possible D gene (5 bases). Germline CDR1 and CDR2: LGHDT and YNNKEL (reference sequence). The V gene lost 0 bases and the J gene lost 6 bases, with 9 bases spanning the gap. This CDR3 comprises 13 residues. CDR3 in amino acids: CASSQDSTAEQYF. The DNA for the CDR3 is TGTGCCAGCAGCCAAGATTCGACAGCCGAGCAGTACTTC.

The CDR3 loop is CASSLEGTSYEQYF. The CDR3 DNA reads TGTGCCAGCAGCTTAGAGGGGACTAGCTACGAGCAGTACTTC. This chain joins TRBV7-8 and TRBJ2-7; 8 bases align to TRBD2. V shed 1 base, J shed 3 bases, and the junction held 2 bases outside the gene matches. The CDR3 runs to 14 residues. Looked up from germline, CDR1 is SGHVS and CDR2 is FQNEAQ.

The J gene is TRBJ2-5, the V gene TRBV5-6; D may be TRBD2 (6 bases). This CDR3 contains 15 residues. Looked up from germline, CDR1 is SGHDT and CDR2 is YYEEEE. The V and J ends lost 3 bases and 4 bases respectively, with 16 bases between them. For the CDR3, the DNA is TGTGCCAGCAGCTCGCTCCGGGACTTGAGAGAGACCCAGTACTTC. As protein: CASSSLRDLRETQYF.

The chain combines TRBV12-5 with TRBJ1-4; D is unresolved. Germline-derived CDR1 and CDR2 are LGHNT and FRNRAP. V lost 7 bases, J lost 8 bases, and 26 bases lay in between. The CDR3 totals 17 residues. CDR3 region: CASALSSSRAGGEKLFF. CDR3 coding DNA: TGTGCTAGTGCCCTGTCTAGTAGTAGGGCAGGCGGGGAAAAACTGTTTTTT.

V gene TRBV7-2 combines with J gene TRBJ1-1, with TRBD1 matching over 8 bases. The germline V gene has CDR1 SGHTA and CDR2 FQGNSA. There are 14 residues in the CDR3. The V and J ends lost 3 bases and 10 bases, in that order; junction bases with no gene match: 10. CDR3 loop: CASSFLGQGRRAFF. CDR3 DNA: TGTGCCAGCAGCTTTCTCGGACAGGGTCGCCGAGCTTTCTTT.

The chain employs TRBV19 and TRBJ2-1; the match to TRBD1 covers 7 bases. Germline CDR1 and CDR2: LNHDA and SQIVND (reference sequence). This CDR3 has 13 residues. J lost 6 bases, V lost 6 bases, and 5 bases had no gene match. As DNA, the CDR3 is TGTGCCAGTAGAGTCGCAGGGGGCAATGAGCAGTTCTTC. Protein: CASRVAGGNEQFF.

This clone has just a few counts. The genes are TRBV5-1 and TRBJ1-1, with a tentative D call TRBD1 (6 bases). V shed 4 bases and J shed 1 base, with 11 bases lying between them. The CDR3 has 14 residues. Germline CDR1 SGHRS, CDR2 YFSETQ. The CDR3, as DNA: TGCGCCAGCAGCCCAGGGACAACGAACACTGAAGCTTTCTTT. As protein: CASSPGTTNTEAFF.

The CDR3 sequence is CASQGQGTGDIQYF. The CDR3 DNA is TGTGCCAGCCAGGGACAGGGGACCGGGGACATTCAGTACTTC. The chain has TRBV19 and TRBJ2-4; 10 bases are shared with TRBD1. Germline CDR1 is LNHDA and CDR2 is SQIVND (reference sequence). The CDR3 extends over 14 amino acids. With 9 bases clipped from V and 8 bases from J, the junction kept 10 bases outside the gene matches.